These 12 T cell receptor beta chains came from one sample sequenced in a study of identical twins. TCRdb called the 5' RACE reads again in MiXCR, with one record for every CDR3 protein. The table has about 240,000 distinct CDR3 sequences, about 12% seen once. The same specimen was also included in a second study, on yellow fever vaccine responses in identical twins.

The sequenced sample was memory (CD45RO+) T cells sorted from blood. These receptors were taken from a woman in her late teens or twenties in good health.

This clonotype has a handful of counts. This chain links TRBV20-1 with TRBJ2-7; 11 bases agree with TRBD2. The trim removed 4 bases at V and 3 bases at J, leaving 5 bases unmatched. This CDR3 comprises 14 residues. CDR1 and CDR2 from the germline V gene are DFQATT and SNEGSKA (reference sequence). Here the CDR3 DNA reads TGCAGTGCTATCCCCGGGACTAGCGGCTACGAGCAGTACTTC. This translates into CSAIPGTSGYEQYF.

This clonotype was picked up a small number of times. This rearrangement joins TRBV5-1 to TRBJ2-4, with D perhaps matching TRBD2 (6 bases). CDR1 and CDR2 from the germline V gene are SGHRS and YFSETQ. Trimming removed 0 bases at V and 0 bases at J, with 10 bases between. The CDR3 spans 16 residues. CDR3: CASSLVAAGAKNIQYF. In DNA form, the CDR3 reads TGCGCCAGCAGCTTGGTAGCAGCGGGAGCCAAAAACATTCAGTACTTC.

The chain recombines TRBV5-1 with TRBJ2-7, with 9 positions matching TRBD1. This CDR3 spans 15 amino acids. Germline CDR1 and CDR2: SGHRS and YFSETQ. With 4 bases clipped from V and 5 bases from J, the junction kept 10 bases outside the gene matches. The DNA of the CDR3 is TGCGCCAGCAGCCATCGGACAGGGGCTGGCAACGAGCAGTACTTC. It yields the protein CASSHRTGAGNEQYF.

This clonotype has a count of ten or more. The genes are TRBV7-3 and TRBJ2-2; D uncertain. The CDR3 length is 13 residues. Trimming stripped 5 bases from V and 6 bases from J, with 10 bases between. From germline, CDR1 is SGHTA and CDR2 FQGTGA. As DNA, the CDR3 is TGTGCCAGCAGCCCCATGGGCTCCGGGGAGCTGTTTTTT. Amino acids: CASSPMGSGELFF. Together with reference TRBV7-3 and TRBJ2-2, the CDR3 gives the full variable domain: GAGVSQTPSNKVTEKGKYVELRCDPISGHTALYWYRQSLGQGPEFLIYFQGTGAADDSGLPNDRFFAVRPEGSVSTLKIQRTERGDSAVYLCASSPMGSGELFFGEGSRLTVL.

The chain recombines TRBV7-8 with TRBJ2-1, with TRBD2 identical over 10 bases. Germline V gene data show CDR1 as SGHVS and CDR2 as FQNEAQ. The CDR3 consists of 15 residues. V lost 5 bases, J lost 8 bases, and 9 bases stayed unmatched. CDR3 DNA sequence: TGTGCCAGCAGCCGGGGGAGCGGGAGGGCCCATGAGCAGTTCTTC. Its protein is CASSRGSGRAHEQFF.

This clonotype was observed many times. The chain joins TRBV6-2 or TRBV6-3 to TRBJ1-1; D not certain. The CDR3 loop spans 14 amino acids. V was clipped by 5 bases and J by 2 bases, with 12 bases between them. Germline assignment: CDR1 MNHEY and CDR2 SVGEGT. The CDR3 loop is CASSVRGGNTEAFF. The CDR3, as DNA: TGTGCCAGCAGTGTGCGGGGTGGAAACACTGAAGCTTTCTTT.

The chain links TRBV20-1 to TRBJ2-6; 14 bases fit TRBD2. The V gene end was trimmed by 6 bases and the J gene end by 2 bases; junction bases not matched to a gene: 3. The CDR3 consists of 16 residues. CDR1 DFQATT and CDR2 SNEGSKA come from the germline V gene (reference sequence). The CDR3 is CSAVGLAGAGANVLTF. In nucleotides, the CDR3 is TGCAGTGCGGTGGGACTAGCGGGAGCTGGGGCCAACGTCCTGACTTTC.

The chain carries TRBV12-3 or TRBV12-4 and TRBJ2-7; D gene uncertain. The CDR3 totals 14 residues. The V and J ends lost 6 bases and 1 base respectively, with 13 bases between them. The chain's CDR3 is CASSPDAESYEQYF. Written as DNA, the CDR3 is TGTGCCAGCAGCCCTGACGCGGAATCCTACGAGCAGTACTTC.

This clonotype showed up just a few times. This sequence joins TRBV3-1 and TRBJ2-7; 11 nucleotides agree with TRBD2. Germline-derived CDR1 and CDR2 are LGHDT and YNNKEL (reference sequence). V lost 3 bases and J lost 0; bases outside the gene matches: 4. The CDR3 sequence is 16 residues long. The CDR3 sequence is CASSHVAGGPSYEQYF. CDR3 DNA: TGTGCCAGCAGCCACGTAGCGGGAGGGCCCTCCTACGAGCAGTACTTC.

The chain uses TRBV25-1 and TRBJ1-6; the match to TRBD1 covers 7 bases. The CDR3 has 15 amino acids. CDR1 is MGHDK, CDR2 SYGVNS, per germline. The V gene end was trimmed by 5 bases and the J gene end by 4 bases; junction bases not matched to a gene: 5. The CDR3 coding sequence is TGTGCCAGCAGTATAGACAGGGAATATAATTCACCCCTCCACTTT. Residues: CASSIDREYNSPLHF.

The chain couples TRBV7-2 to TRBJ2-3; D is ambiguous. V was pared by 5 bases and J by 3 bases, with 12 bases between. The CDR3 runs 14 residues. Germline-derived CDR1 and CDR2 are SGHTA and FQGNSA. The CDR3 protein is CASSNPFPTDTQYF. The CDR3 DNA follows: TGTGCCAGCAGCAACCCATTCCCGACAGATACGCAGTATTTT.

This clonotype was seen many times. The rearrangement joins TRBV28 to TRBJ2-6; D could derive from TRBD1 or TRBD2 (6 bases each). Trimming took off 5 bases at V and 3 bases at J, with 20 bases between the two ends. Germline CDR1 and CDR2: MDHEN and SYDVKM. CDR3 length: 18 amino acids. CDR3 coding DNA: TGTGCCAGCAGTCCAACAGGGAGGCCGATGGGTGGGGCCAACGTCCTGACTTTC. It is translated as CASSPTGRPMGGANVLTF.